This T cell receptor (beta chain) was sequenced in a study of beta chain features in type 1 diabetes. The table lists this clone with a few counts. Of the isolated RNA, all was reverse transcribed, and so the sequenced material was expressed TCRB transcripts. The repertoire was sequenced with immunoSEQ multiplex PCR; TCRdb's copy has only in-frame clones and lacks some. The sample includes just over 600,000 clones, around 15% of them seen just once. The CDR3 sequence is 17 residues long. Trimming cost V 2 bases and J 6 bases; bases outside gene matches: 6. CDR1 is LGHNA, CDR2 YNFKEQ, per germline. The sequencing input was naive CD4+ T cells from blood. This clonotype was sampled from a man younger than 30 in good health. This chain uses TRBV4-2 with TRBJ2-2, with TRBD2 matching over 13 bases. CDR3 coding DNA: TGTGCCAGCAGCCAATACAAGACTAGCGGGGGGCCCGGGGAGCTGTTTTTT. Protein: CASSQYKTSGGPGELFF.